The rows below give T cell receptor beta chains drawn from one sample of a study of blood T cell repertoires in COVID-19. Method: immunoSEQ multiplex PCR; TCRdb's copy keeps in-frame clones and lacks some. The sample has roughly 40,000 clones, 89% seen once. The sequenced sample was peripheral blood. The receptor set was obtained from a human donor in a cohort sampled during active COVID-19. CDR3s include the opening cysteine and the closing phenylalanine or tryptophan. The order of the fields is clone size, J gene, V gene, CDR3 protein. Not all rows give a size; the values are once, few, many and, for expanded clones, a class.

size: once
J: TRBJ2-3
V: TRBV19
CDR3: CASSIGDTTTDTQYF

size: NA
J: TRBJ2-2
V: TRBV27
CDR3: CASTNRGFHGELFF

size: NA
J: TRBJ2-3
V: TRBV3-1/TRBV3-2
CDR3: CASSLLDTQYF

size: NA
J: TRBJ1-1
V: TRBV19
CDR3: CASSTRWGRGISEAFF

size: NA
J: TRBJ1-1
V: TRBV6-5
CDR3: CASSYSIGGAGKAFF

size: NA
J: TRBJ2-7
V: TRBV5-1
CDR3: CASVATPSSHEQYF

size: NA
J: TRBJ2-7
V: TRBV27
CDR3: CASSRDRDYEQYF

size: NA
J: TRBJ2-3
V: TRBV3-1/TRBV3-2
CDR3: CASSQGDYRTDTQYF

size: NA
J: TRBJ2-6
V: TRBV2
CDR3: CASRRADSGANVLTF

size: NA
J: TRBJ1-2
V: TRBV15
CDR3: CATSPDRYYGYTF

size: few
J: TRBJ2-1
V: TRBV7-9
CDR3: CASSEGWSGLADNEQFF

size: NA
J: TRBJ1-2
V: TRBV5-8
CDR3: CASSLEGTGFYGYTF

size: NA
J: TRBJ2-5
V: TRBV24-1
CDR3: CATSEGGAGTGTQYF

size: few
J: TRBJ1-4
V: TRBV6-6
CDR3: CASRRGTGTHEKLFF

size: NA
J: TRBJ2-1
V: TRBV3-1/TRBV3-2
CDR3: CASSRTSGRDNEQFF

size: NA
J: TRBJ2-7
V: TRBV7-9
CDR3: CASSYAGEGPYEQYF

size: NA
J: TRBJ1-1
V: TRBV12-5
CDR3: CASGPGRGEAFF

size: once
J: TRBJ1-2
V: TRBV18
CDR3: CASSPPNDEGYGYTF

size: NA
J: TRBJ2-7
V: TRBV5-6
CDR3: CASSSGGRGNEQYF

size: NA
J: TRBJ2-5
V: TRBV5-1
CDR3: CASSFTSGEETQYF

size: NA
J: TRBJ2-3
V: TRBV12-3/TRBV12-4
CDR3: CASRLGLKDTQYF

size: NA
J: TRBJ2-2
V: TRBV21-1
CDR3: CASSTQTRSTGELFF

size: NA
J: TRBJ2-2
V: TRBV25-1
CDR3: CASSGLAGVTGELFF

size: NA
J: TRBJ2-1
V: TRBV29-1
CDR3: CSVYGTPKSYNEQFF

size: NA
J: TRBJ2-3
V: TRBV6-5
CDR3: CASRPRQGRTDTQYF

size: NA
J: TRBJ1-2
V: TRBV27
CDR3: CASSSVLYSYGYTF

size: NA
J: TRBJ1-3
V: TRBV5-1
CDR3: CASSPGTAGNTIYF

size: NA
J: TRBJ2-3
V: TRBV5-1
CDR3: CASSLQGLSTDTQYF

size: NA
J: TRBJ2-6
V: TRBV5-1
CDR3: CASSLEGALSSGANVLTF

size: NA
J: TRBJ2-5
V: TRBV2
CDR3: CASSSYGGQETQYF

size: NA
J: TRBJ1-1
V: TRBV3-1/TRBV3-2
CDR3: CASSRGTANTEAFF